The following is a TCR beta chain sequence with its context. The antigen is not known. This sample is part of a study of T cell repertoires in cytomegalovirus infection. Across the study: Selection of CMV epitopes for the study included recently identified HLA-C-restricted and well-studied HLA-B-restricted ones.

TCRdb used MiXCR to reprocess the reads, holding one entry per CDR3 protein. Among roughly 990,000 distinct CDR3 sequences listed, approximately 31% were seen once. Per germline, CDR1 SNHLY and CDR2 FYNNEI. The germline V and J ends were trimmed by 7 bases and 16 bases, with 11 bases remaining between them. The CDR3 length is 9 residues. This specimen was cultured CD8+ T cells from PBMCs, taken from culture after CMV antigen stimulation. The chain joins TRBV2 to TRBJ2-1; weak D call: TRBD1 (5 bases). The TCR was taken from a human donor in good health (CMV status not recorded). Some clones in this sample may be carry-over from other donors' samples. CDR3 nucleotide sequence: TGTGCCAGCAATCTAGGGGAATTCTTC. It encodes CASNLGEFF.